The 21 T cell receptor beta chains below all came from one sample that was sequenced in a study of T cell changes during pregnancy in multiple sclerosis. Clones were read by immunoSEQ multiplex PCR, and TCRdb kept only the in-frame ones, dropping some. The sample contains more than 60,000 clones, roughly 90% of which appear only once. This specimen consisted of peripheral blood, obtained in the second trimester of pregnancy. These receptors were collected from a female donor with multiple sclerosis, enrolled in a pregnancy study.

The chain links TRBV6-5 to TRBJ2-5; 7 bases fit TRBD2. V shed 6 bases, J shed 4 bases, and the junction held 8 bases outside the gene matches. This CDR3 spans 14 amino acids. Germline V gene lookup returns CDR1 MNHEY and CDR2 SVGAGI. DNA of the CDR3: TGTGCCAGCAGCCTACCCGGGGGGTCAGAGACCCAGTACTTC. Translating gives CASSLPGGSETQYF.

The CDR3 region is CASSSHYEQYF. Written as DNA, the CDR3 is TGTGCCAGCAGCTCCCATTACGAGCAGTACTTC. V and J are TRBV7-9 and TRBJ2-7; D is uncertain. The germline V gene has CDR1 SEHNR and CDR2 FQNEAQ (reference sequence). This CDR3 spans 11 amino acids. Trimming took off 4 bases at V and 4 bases at J, with 5 bases between the two ends.

V is TRBV19 and J is TRBJ1-1; D is possibly TRBD1 (5 bases). V was clipped by 9 bases and J by 0 bases, with 17 bases between them. This CDR3 comprises 15 residues. Germline-derived CDR1 and CDR2 are LNHDA and SQIVND (reference sequence). The CDR3 DNA is TGTGCCAGCCAACCCTCCAGGGTGATGAACACTGAAGCTTTCTTT. It is translated as CASQPSRVMNTEAFF. Supplemented by reference TRBV19 and TRBJ1-1, the full variable domain reads DGGITQSPKYLFRKEGQNVTLSCEQNLNHDAMYWYRQDPGQGLRLIYYSQIVNDFQKGDIAEGYSVSREKKESFPLTVTSAQKNPTAFYLCASQPSRVMNTEAFFGQGTRLTVV.

CDR3 coding DNA: TGCGCCAGCAGCCAATTGTTTCATCGAGGGACTCTTGACACTGAAGCTTTCTTT. Its translation is CASSQLFHRGTLDTEAFF. The gene calls are TRBV4-1 and TRBJ1-1; a weak D match, TRBD1 (5 bases). This CDR3 is 18 amino acids long. Germline V CDR1 and CDR2: MGHRA, YSYEKL. The V end was cut by 2 bases, the J end by 3 bases, with 22 bases between.

The J gene is TRBJ2-1, the V gene TRBV30, with 11 bases fitting TRBD2. The ends lost 4 bases at V and 0 bases at J; junction bases unmatched: 8. The CDR3 spans 17 residues. Germline CDR1 reads GTSNPN; CDR2 reads SVGIG (reference sequence). The CDR3: CAWTLTGTSGSYNEQFF. Written as DNA, the CDR3 is TGTGCCTGGACCTTAACCGGGACTAGCGGCTCCTACAATGAGCAGTTCTTC.

This clone has only one observation. V gene TRBV7-6 combines with J gene TRBJ1-1; unclear D gene. V lost 1 base to trimming and J lost 5 bases, with 20 bases between them. The CDR3 length is 17 residues. Per the germline V gene, CDR1 is SGHVS and CDR2 is FNYEAQ. The CDR3: CASSLDVFTESGTEAFF. In DNA, the CDR3 is TGTGCCAGCAGCTTAGACGTATTCACAGAGTCGGGAACTGAAGCTTTCTTT.

The chain links TRBV19 to TRBJ1-5; D unresolved. CDR1 LNHDA and CDR2 SQIVND come from the germline V gene (reference sequence). Trimming pared 3 bases from V and 5 bases from J, leaving 8 bases between. CDR3 length equals 13 residues. CDR3: CASSIQRDQPQHF. In DNA, the CDR3 is TGTGCCAGTAGTATCCAACGAGATCAGCCCCAGCATTTT.

The chain carries TRBV10-2 and TRBJ1-1, with D perhaps matching TRBD1 (5 bases). CDR1 is WSHSY, CDR2 SAAADI, per germline. This CDR3 has 13 residues. Trimming removed 3 bases at V and 8 bases at J, with 13 bases between. CDR3 sequence: CASSEQESLEAFF. CDR3 sequence (DNA): TGCGCCAGCAGTGAACAGGAAAGCCTAGAAGCTTTCTTT.

The chain uses TRBV10-2 and TRBJ2-1; 9 nucleotides align to TRBD1. From germline, CDR1 is WSHSY and CDR2 SAAADI. CDR3 size: 13 residues. Trimming at V came to 6 bases and at J to 9 bases, leaving 6 bases not matched to a gene. The CDR3 DNA is TGCGCCAGCAGACGGACAGGGGAGGGTGAGCAGTTCTTC. It encodes CASRRTGEGEQFF.

This sequence joins TRBV5-1 and TRBJ2-2, with TRBD1 as a possible D gene (6 bases). The CDR3 extends over 14 amino acids. V lost 9 bases to trimming and J lost 0 bases, with 12 bases between them. CDR1 is SGHRS and CDR2 is YFSETQ in the germline V gene. The CDR3 sequence is CATRDTANTGELFF. CDR3 in DNA: TGCGCCACCCGGGACACGGCGAACACCGGGGAGCTGTTTTTT.

This chain uses TRBV7-2 with TRBJ2-7; possible D gene TRBD2, 6 bases. V lost 5 bases and J 1 base, leaving 12 bases between the germline ends. The germline V gene has CDR1 SGHTA and CDR2 FQGNSA. This CDR3 is 14 amino acids long. CDR3 nucleotide sequence: TGTGCCAGCAGCCCCGTGGAGGGATCCTACGAGCAGTACTTC. Protein product: CASSPVEGSYEQYF.

J is TRBJ1-2 and V is TRBV5-4; TRBD1 might be the D (5 bases). This CDR3 has 15 amino acids. The V end was cut by 3 bases, the J end by 8 bases, with 20 bases between. CDR1 and CDR2 from the germline V gene are SGHNT and YYREEE (reference sequence). The CDR3 protein is CASSSDGTLGSGYTF. In nucleotides, the CDR3 is TGTGCCAGCAGCTCGGATGGGACTTTAGGCTCCGGCTACACCTTC.

The rearrangement links TRBV6-5 to TRBJ2-7, with 11 bases identical to TRBD2. The CDR3 has 15 residues. J was trimmed by 2 bases and V by 6 bases; bases with no gene match: 6. CDR1 MNHEY and CDR2 SVGAGI come from the germline V gene. DNA of the CDR3: TGTGCCAGCAGCAAACTAGCGGGGGAAGCCTACGAGCAGTACTTC. Protein: CASSKLAGEAYEQYF.

CDR3 DNA sequence: TGCGCCAGCAGCGTTACCGGGACTAGCGGGAACGAGCAGTACTTC. This translates into CASSVTGTSGNEQYF. The chain employs TRBV10-2 and TRBJ2-7; 13 nucleotides align to TRBD2. The germline V gene has CDR1 WSHSY and CDR2 SAAADI. The CDR3 extends over 15 amino acids. J lost 5 bases, V lost 6 bases, and 7 bases had no gene match.

This chain connects TRBV4-2 to TRBJ1-3, with a weak D call TRBD1 (6 bases). The germline gives CDR1 LGHNA, CDR2 YNFKEQ. The CDR3 is 16 residues long. With 0 bases removed from V and 4 bases from J, the gap between germline ends came to 13 bases. The CDR3 nucleotides are TGTGCCAGCAGCCAAGAAGGGGGTACCTTGGGAAACACCATATATTTT. Protein sequence: CASSQEGGTLGNTIYF.

The chain joins TRBV6-1 to TRBJ2-2, with TRBD2 matching 7 bases. CDR1 is MNHNS and CDR2 is SASEGT in the germline V gene. The CDR3 spans 14 residues. V lost 8 bases to trimming and J lost 5 bases; unmatched junction nucleotides: 8. As DNA, the CDR3 is TGTGCCAGCGGGGGGGGAGTTAAAACCGGGGAGCTGTTTTTT. As protein: CASGGGVKTGELFF.

This chain joins TRBV6-5 and TRBJ1-1; 7 bases match TRBD1. The CDR3 loop spans 14 amino acids. Unmatched junction bases numbered 1, after V lost 2 bases and J lost 1 base. CDR1 is MNHEY and CDR2 is SVGAGI in the germline V gene. This CDR3 is CASSYRGQNTEAFF. CDR3 sequence (DNA): TGTGCCAGCAGTTACAGGGGGCAGAACACTGAAGCTTTCTTT.

The V call is TRBV4-2, the J call TRBJ2-4; 9 positions agree with TRBD1. The ends lost 4 bases at V and 0 bases at J; junction bases unmatched: 16. The CDR3 totals 20 residues. The germline gives CDR1 LGHNA, CDR2 YNFKEQ. CDR3 amino acids: CASSLSQPGQGGVAKNIQYF. CDR3 DNA: TGTGCCAGCAGCCTTAGTCAGCCGGGACAGGGAGGGGTAGCCAAAAACATTCAGTACTTC.

DNA of the CDR3: TGTGCCAGCAGCTTAATTGGCGGGGATACCGGGGAGCTGTTTTTT. Translated: CASSLIGGDTGELFF. The chain combines TRBV7-6 with TRBJ2-2, with a tentative D call TRBD2 (6 bases). CDR3 length: 15 residues. Between the trimmed V and J ends, which lost 2 bases and 5 bases, there was a span of 12 bases. CDR1 SGHVS and CDR2 FNYEAQ come from the germline V gene.

This chain joins TRBV30 and TRBJ2-7; 7 bases are a match to TRBD1. The CDR3 runs to 14 residues. V was pared by 3 bases and J by 9 bases, with 14 bases of the junction left unmatched. Germline assignment: CDR1 GTSNPN and CDR2 SVGIG (reference sequence). CDR3 DNA: TGTGCCTGGAGGCTGACAGGGCCACCGGGAAGGCAGTACTTC. Translated, it gives CAWRLTGPPGRQYF.

V gene TRBV6-5 combines with J gene TRBJ2-7; 7 bases map to TRBD2. V lost 6 bases to trimming and J lost 7 bases; unmatched junction nucleotides: 9. Per the germline V gene, CDR1 is MNHEY and CDR2 is SVGAGI. CDR3 length equals 13 residues. The CDR3 region has the DNA TGTGCCAGCAGCCCCGGGGGGAGAGGGGAGCAGTACTTC. It encodes CASSPGGRGEQYF.